The 31 T cell receptor beta chains listed next were all sequenced from one sample in a study of beta chain features in type 1 diabetes. TCRB transcripts that were expressed got sequenced, as all of the isolated RNA had been reverse transcribed. Method: immunoSEQ multiplex PCR; TCRdb's copy keeps in-frame clones and lacks some. The sample includes around 99,000 clones, 40% of them seen just once. The sample was stem cell memory CD4+ T cells from blood. These receptors were collected from a woman younger than 30 in good health.

There are a few counts of this clone. The chain links TRBV6-1 to TRBJ1-5, with TRBD1 as a possible D gene (5 bases). The CDR3 is made up of 14 amino acids. Germline V gene sequence: CDR1 MNHNS, CDR2 SASEGT. Between the trimmed V and J ends, which lost 8 bases and 3 bases, there was a span of 14 bases. The CDR3 loop is CASVVSRVNQPQHF. Here the CDR3 DNA reads TGTGCCAGCGTTGTGTCCAGGGTCAATCAGCCCCAGCATTTT.

The rearrangement joins TRBV5-1 to TRBJ2-5, with 9 bases aligning to TRBD1. Germline V gives CDR1 SGHRS, CDR2 YFSETQ. The CDR3 length is 16 residues. J lost 2 bases, V lost 4 bases, and 9 bases had no gene match. The CDR3 spells CASSPRTGAGQETQYF. The CDR3 bases are TGCGCCAGCAGCCCAAGGACAGGGGCCGGACAAGAGACCCAGTACTTC.

This clone turned up a few times. The chain joins TRBV5-6 to TRBJ2-2, with 9 bases identical to TRBD2. V was clipped by 2 bases and J by 6 bases; unmatched bases: 5. In germline, CDR1 is SGHDT, CDR2 YYEEEE. This CDR3 is 15 amino acids long. CDR3: CASSFWTSDPGELFF. The CDR3 nucleotides read TGTGCCAGCAGCTTTTGGACTAGCGATCCCGGGGAGCTGTTTTTT.

The chain couples TRBV7-9 to TRBJ2-7; D uncertain. V lost 5 bases to trimming and J lost 4 bases, with 12 bases between them. CDR1 is SEHNR and CDR2 is FQNEAQ in the germline V gene (reference sequence). This CDR3 has 13 amino acids. CDR3 region: CASSPSGLYEQYF. The DNA for the CDR3 is TGTGCCAGCAGCCCCTCAGGCCTGTACGAGCAGTACTTC.

The CDR3 nucleotides read TGTGCCAGCAGCCGGGGGACTAGCGGGCTCGGGGAGCAGTACTTC. It yields the protein CASSRGTSGLGEQYF. This rearrangement joins TRBV28 to TRBJ2-7, with 12 nucleotides matching TRBD2. Germline values: CDR1 MDHEN, CDR2 SYDVKM. V shed 6 bases and J 7 bases; nucleotides not matched to a gene: 10. This CDR3 comprises 15 residues. Variable domain in full (rest from reference TRBV28 and TRBJ2-7): DVKVTQSSRYLVKRTGEKVFLECVQDMDHENMFWYRQDPGLGLRLIYFSYDVKMKEKGDIPEGYSVSREKKERFSLILESASTNQTSMYLCASSRGTSGLGEQYFGPGTRLTVT.

This clone turned up a few times. This chain uses TRBV5-4 with TRBJ1-5; D not resolved. Germline V gene sequence: CDR1 SGHNT, CDR2 YYREEE (reference sequence). V gave up 3 bases and J gave up 0 bases, with 13 bases separating them. The CDR3 is made up of 16 amino acids. In nucleotides, the CDR3 is TGTGCCAGCAGCTCTTGGGCAGGTAATAGCAATCAGCCCCAGCATTTT. Its translation: CASSSWAGNSNQPQHF.

The J gene is TRBJ1-1, the V gene TRBV5-1; maybe TRBD1 (5 bases). CDR3 size: 17 residues. Germline lookup yields CDR1 SGHRS and CDR2 YFSETQ. Trimming took 4 bases from V and 0 from J, leaving 19 bases between them. As DNA, the CDR3 is TGCGCCAGCAGCAACCCCCGGGGGATACGGATGAACACTGAAGCTTTCTTT. This codes for CASSNPRGIRMNTEAFF. The variable domain in full, completed from reference TRBV5-1 and TRBJ1-1, reads KAGVTQTPRYLIKTRGQQVTLSCSPISGHRSVSWYQQTPGQGLQFLFEYFSETQRNKGNFPGRFSGRQFSNSRSEMNVSTLELGDSALYLCASSNPRGIRMNTEAFFGQGTRLTVV.

This chain links TRBV25-1 with TRBJ2-1; 13 nucleotides match TRBD2. Germline V gene data show CDR1 as MGHDK and CDR2 as SYGVNS. The CDR3 length is 16 residues. V gave up 0 bases and J gave up 10 bases; unmatched junction bases: 6. CDR3 loop: CASSEYLTSGRREQFF. As DNA, the CDR3 is TGTGCCAGCAGTGAATATTTGACTAGCGGGAGGAGGGAGCAGTTCTTC.

The chain uses TRBV2 and TRBJ2-1; tentative D call: TRBD1 (5 bases). The CDR3 is made up of 15 amino acids. The germline gives CDR1 SNHLY, CDR2 FYNNEI. V shed 0 bases and J shed 10 bases, with 16 bases lying between them. The CDR3 protein is CASSEALAGLGEQFF. In DNA form, the CDR3 reads TGTGCCAGCAGTGAAGCCCTGGCAGGGTTAGGCGAGCAGTTCTTC.

The genes are TRBV7-2 and TRBJ1-1; a possible D gene is TRBD1 (5 bases). This CDR3 spans 14 amino acids. Germline CDR1 is SGHTA and CDR2 is FQGNSA. Trimming removed 5 bases from V and 1 base from J, with 11 bases in between. The CDR3 protein is CASSPTGGNTEAFF. CDR3 DNA: TGTGCCAGCAGCCCAACGGGGGGGAACACTGAAGCTTTCTTT.

In this sample, this clone turned up once. The chain uses TRBV6-5 and TRBJ1-2, with D maybe TRBD1 (6 bases). V lost 6 bases and J 4 bases, leaving 15 bases between the germline ends. CDR1 is MNHEY, CDR2 SVGAGI, per germline. The length of the CDR3 is 14 residues. CDR3 in DNA: TGTGCCAGCAGCCCAGGGGCAGGGATCTATGGCTACACCTTC. It specifies CASSPGAGIYGYTF.

This clone was seen only a few times. The chain links TRBV2 to TRBJ2-1; possibly TRBD1 for D (6 bases). Trimming removed 7 bases from V and 13 bases from J, with 17 bases in between. The CDR3 sequence is 12 residues long. Germline CDR1 is SNHLY and CDR2 is FYNNEI. CDR3 loop: CASTPSRGSQFF. CDR3 coding DNA: TGTGCCAGCACCCCCTCCAGGGGAAGTCAGTTCTTC.

This clone was counted once. The rearrangement uses TRBV9 and TRBJ2-5, with D maybe TRBD1 (5 bases). The J call could be wrong; TRBJ2-7 is a better fit for the DNA end. Germline V gene lookup returns CDR1 SGDLS and CDR2 YYNGEE. The CDR3 sequence is 13 residues long. CDR3 sequence reads: CASSDNRWNEQYF. CDR3 nucleotides: TGTGCCAGCAGCGATAACAGGTGGAACGAGCAGTACTTC.

The J gene is TRBJ2-5, the V gene TRBV29-1, with D perhaps TRBD1 (5 bases). This CDR3 is 12 amino acids long. Germline V lookup: CDR1 SQVTM, CDR2 ANQGSEA. V was clipped by 7 bases and J by 0 bases, with 9 bases between them. CDR3 residues: CSAYRYQETQYF. CDR3 sequence (DNA): TGCAGCGCATACAGGTACCAAGAGACCCAGTACTTC.

The chain uses TRBV6-6 and TRBJ2-4; maybe TRBD1 (6 bases). CDR1 is MNHNY and CDR2 is SVGAGI in the germline V gene (reference sequence). The CDR3 is made up of 14 amino acids. Trimming cost V 7 bases and J 6 bases, with 16 bases left between them. The CDR3 DNA reads TGTGCCAGCAACCTACAGGGTTCTATAAACATTCAGTACTTC. It codes for CASNLQGSINIQYF.

This clone was detected only a few times. The chain employs TRBV7-3 and TRBJ2-3; the D gene is possibly TRBD1 (5 bases). The CDR3 is 13 amino acids. The V gene lost 7 bases and the J gene lost 2 bases, with 10 bases spanning the gap. Germline-derived CDR1 and CDR2 are SGHTA and FQGTGA. The CDR3 nucleotides are TGTGCCAGCACCTTTGGGGCCACAGATACGCAGTATTTT. It is translated as CASTFGATDTQYF.

The chain is built from TRBV27 and TRBJ2-7; no definite D call. The CDR3 contains 14 residues. Germline V gene sequence: CDR1 MNHEY, CDR2 SMNVEV (reference sequence). V gave up 4 bases and J gave up 2 bases, with 12 bases separating them. The CDR3 spells CASSSPTITYEQYF. In DNA form, the CDR3 reads TGTGCCAGCAGTTCCCCTACCATCACCTACGAGCAGTACTTC.

The chain recombines TRBV7-6 with TRBJ1-2, with TRBD1 matching over 7 bases. The CDR3 contains 14 residues. Germline lookup yields CDR1 SGHVS and CDR2 FNYEAQ. V shed 5 bases, J shed 9 bases, and the junction held 12 bases outside the gene matches. The CDR3 bases are TGTGCCAGCAGCACTATACGACAGGGAACAAGCTACACCTTC. Protein: CASSTIRQGTSYTF.

In nucleotides, the CDR3 is TGTGCCTGGAGGAGGGGACTAGCGGGAGGGCCATCCCAGTCGGATACGCAGTATTTT. This sequence encodes CAWRRGLAGGPSQSDTQYF. V and J are TRBV30 and TRBJ2-3; TRBD2 matches 16 bases. CDR3 size: 19 residues. V gave up 3 bases and J gave up 6 bases; unmatched junction bases: 15. Per germline, CDR1 GTSNPN and CDR2 SVGIG (reference sequence).

For the CDR3, the DNA is TGTGCCAGCAAGTTTGGGCGGGCGGGGGGCTACACCTTC. This translates into CASKFGRAGGYTF. The chain uses TRBV27 and TRBJ1-2, with D hard to call. Germline V CDR1 and CDR2: MNHEY, SMNVEV (reference sequence). Between the trimmed V and J ends, which lost 7 bases and 8 bases, there was a span of 17 bases. The length of the CDR3 is 13 residues.

This chain uses TRBV10-3 with TRBJ2-7; 9 nucleotides align to TRBD2. Germline trimming cut 2 bases from V and 3 bases from J; bases unmatched to any gene: 2. Germline V lookup: CDR1 ENHRY, CDR2 SYGVKD. The CDR3 is 14 amino acids. The CDR3 loop reads CAISEATSGYEQYF. Here the CDR3 DNA reads TGTGCCATCAGTGAGGCGACTAGCGGCTACGAGCAGTACTTC.

The chain is built from TRBV11-2 and TRBJ2-2, with 9 bases aligning to TRBD2. V dropped 3 bases and J dropped 5; count of bases not matched to a gene: 16. The CDR3 spans 19 residues. Germline values: CDR1 SGHAT, CDR2 FQNNGV. The CDR3 nucleotides read TGTGCCAGCAGCTTTAGGTCTGGTGCGGGAGGGTTGTATACCGGGGAGCTGTTTTTT. This translates into CASSFRSGAGGLYTGELFF.

The chain employs TRBV7-6 and TRBJ1-1; 10 bases agree with TRBD1. Germline assignment: CDR1 SGHVS and CDR2 FNYEAQ. The CDR3 spans 16 residues. Unmatched junction bases numbered 8, after V lost 5 bases and J lost 2 bases. The CDR3 protein is CASSIRQGALNTEAFF. CDR3 DNA: TGTGCCAGCAGCATTAGACAGGGGGCTTTAAACACTGAAGCTTTCTTT.

This clone was found a few times. The rearrangement uses TRBV5-1 and TRBJ2-3, with 7 bases fitting TRBD2. CDR1 and CDR2 (germline): SGHRS, YFSETQ. The CDR3 runs 16 residues. The J segment lost 0 bases and the V segment lost 4 bases, leaving 8 bases of the junction unmatched. CDR3 coding DNA: TGCGCCAGCAGCGGGAGGGGACGGACTAGCACAGATACGCAGTATTTT. Residues: CASSGRGRTSTDTQYF.

The rearrangement uses TRBV6-6 and TRBJ2-7; 8 bases agree with TRBD1. V dropped 4 bases and J dropped 2; count of bases not matched to a gene: 4. The CDR3 spans 14 residues. Per the germline V gene, CDR1 is MNHNY and CDR2 is SVGAGI (reference sequence). The CDR3 sequence: CASSSGQGTYEQYF. The CDR3 DNA reads TGTGCCAGCAGTTCTGGACAGGGAACCTACGAGCAGTACTTC.

The chain combines TRBV6-5 with TRBJ2-7; a weak D match, TRBD1 (5 bases). Per germline, CDR1 MNHEY and CDR2 SVGAGI. V dropped 0 bases and J dropped 2 bases, with 11 bases sitting between them. The CDR3 contains 15 residues. The CDR3 DNA follows: TGTGCCAGCAGTTACTCTCGACAGAGCACCTACGAGCAGTACTTC. Amino acids: CASSYSRQSTYEQYF.

J is TRBJ2-1 and V is TRBV28; TRBD2 aligns across 10 bases. The CDR3 totals 16 residues. V dropped 6 bases and J dropped 0; count of bases not matched to a gene: 5. Per germline, CDR1 MDHEN and CDR2 SYDVKM. The CDR3 DNA reads TGTGCCAGCAGAACAGGACTAGCGGACTCCTACAATGAGCAGTTCTTC. Amino acid sequence: CASRTGLADSYNEQFF.

This clone was detected only a few times. This sequence joins TRBV7-2 and TRBJ2-3; D not certain. V gave up 5 bases and J gave up 6 bases, with 9 bases separating them. The CDR3 is 12 residues long. CDR1 is SGHTA, CDR2 FQGNSA, per germline. The CDR3 spells CASSRDWDTQYF. The CDR3 DNA is TGTGCCAGCAGCCGCGATTGGGATACGCAGTATTTT.

The gene calls are TRBV5-1 and TRBJ2-2, with D perhaps matching TRBD1 (6 bases). CDR3 length equals 15 residues. In germline, CDR1 is SGHRS, CDR2 YFSETQ. Between the trimmed V and J ends, which lost 4 bases and 5 bases, there was a span of 15 bases. The CDR3 DNA reads TGCGCCAGCAGCGCCCCGACAGGAGGAACCGGGGAGCTGTTTTTT. Protein sequence: CASSAPTGGTGELFF.

The genes are TRBV28 and TRBJ2-7; D possibly corresponds to TRBD1 (6 bases). Trimming removed 7 bases from V and 3 bases from J, with 16 bases in between. There are 14 residues in the CDR3. Germline-derived CDR1 and CDR2 are MDHEN and SYDVKM. The CDR3 sequence is CASTQGQTLYEQYF. The CDR3, as DNA: TGTGCCAGCACCCAAGGACAGACCCTCTACGAGCAGTACTTC.

The chain employs TRBV7-6 and TRBJ2-7; D is possibly TRBD2 (5 bases). CDR3 size: 14 residues. Trimming removed 3 bases from V and 0 bases from J, with 9 bases in between. In germline, CDR1 is SGHVS, CDR2 FNYEAQ. CDR3 region: CASSFGDSSYEQYF. For the CDR3, the DNA is TGTGCCAGCAGCTTCGGGGATAGCTCCTACGAGCAGTACTTC.